This TCR beta chain was identified during a study of OX40 agonist ivuxolimab in advanced cancers. TCRdb keeps only in-frame clones here, not all; method: immunoSEQ multiplex PCR. The table lists roughly 80,000 clones, roughly 84% of them singletons, with approximately 7% in the top ten. Per germline, CDR1 MNHEY and CDR2 SVGAGI. This CDR3 contains 13 residues. V gave up 6 bases and J gave up 7 bases, with 12 bases separating them. The rearrangement links TRBV6-5 to TRBJ1-4; D unresolved. This receptor was obtained from an adult with an advanced solid tumor such as melanoma, head and neck, liver or kidney cancer. Source: CD4+ or CD8+ T cells sorted from blood, taken in a trial of the OX40 agonist ivuxolimab. In nucleotides, the CDR3 is TGTGCCAGCAGCCCCCCCGAAGGTGAAAAACTGTTTTTT. This encodes CASSPPEGEKLFF.